The 3 T cell receptor beta chains listed next were all sequenced from one sample in a study of response to subunit inactivated influenza vaccine. TCRdb independently ran MiXCR on the RT-PCR reads; one entry per CDR3 protein. The sample lists roughly 620,000 distinct CDR3 sequences, around 10% occurring once. The data also belong to a second study, concerning T cells expressing NK-cell markers. According to that study: The cDNA for TCR beta came from 5'RACE template switching with UMIs.

This specimen was PBMCs from blood, taken on the day of vaccination. The source of these receptors is a man between 50 and 59 years old who received an inactivated influenza vaccine.

J is TRBJ1-1 and V is TRBV2, with 7 positions matching TRBD1. V shed 2 bases and J 3 bases; nucleotides not matched to a gene: 6. CDR1 and CDR2 (germline): SNHLY, FYNNEI. This CDR3 region has 15 residues. CDR3 nucleotide sequence: TGTGCCAGCAGTGAACGACAGGGAGGGTACACTGAAGCTTTCTTT. Amino acid sequence: CASSERQGGYTEAFF.

This clonotype was counted only a few times. V is TRBV20-1 and J is TRBJ2-7; 8 bases line up with TRBD1. This CDR3 has 15 residues. Per germline, CDR1 DFQATT and CDR2 SNEGSKA (reference sequence). The trim removed 5 bases at V and 13 bases at J, leaving 22 bases unmatched. CDR3 nucleotide sequence: TGCAGTGCTCAAAGCGAGACAGGGGAGTACCCCCGCACCTACTTC. Translation: CSAQSETGEYPRTYF.

This clonotype has more than one count but fewer than ten. V and J are TRBV20-1 and TRBJ2-1; TRBD2 agrees at 10 bases. In germline, CDR1 is DFQATT, CDR2 SNEGSKA (reference sequence). The V gene end was trimmed by 0 bases and the J gene end by 8 bases; junction bases not matched to a gene: 4. The length of the CDR3 is 14 residues. CDR3 protein: CSARDRTSGDEQFF. The CDR3 DNA reads as TGCAGTGCTAGAGATCGGACTAGCGGCGATGAGCAGTTCTTC.